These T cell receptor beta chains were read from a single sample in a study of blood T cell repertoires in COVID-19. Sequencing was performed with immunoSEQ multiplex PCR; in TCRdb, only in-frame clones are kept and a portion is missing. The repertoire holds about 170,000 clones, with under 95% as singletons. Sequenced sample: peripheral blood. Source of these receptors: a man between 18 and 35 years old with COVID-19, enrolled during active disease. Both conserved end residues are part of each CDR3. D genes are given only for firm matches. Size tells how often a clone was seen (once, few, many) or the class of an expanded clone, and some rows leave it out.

CDR3: CASSLERFMNTEAFF; D: -; length: 15; size: -; V: TRBV5-1
CDR3: CASTGSVGAGNTIYF; D: -; length: 15; size: -; V: TRBV19
CDR3: CSASLGSGANVLTF; D: -; length: 14; size: -; V: TRBV29-1
CDR3: CASSWYIGGNEQFF; D: -; length: 14; size: -; V: TRBV27
CDR3: CASSEHRGPTGELFF; D: TRBD1; length: 15; size: -; V: TRBV7-2
CDR3: CASSMDGDYTEAFF; D: -; length: 14; size: few; V: TRBV19
CDR3: CASSDGSIELF; D: -; length: 11; size: -; V: TRBV2
CDR3: CASSPTRNYGYTF; D: -; length: 13; size: -; V: TRBV7-9
CDR3: CSVEGAGAGTDTQYF; D: -; length: 15; size: -; V: TRBV29-1
CDR3: CASSHPQGLAAPEQYF; D: TRBD2; length: 16; size: -; V: TRBV9